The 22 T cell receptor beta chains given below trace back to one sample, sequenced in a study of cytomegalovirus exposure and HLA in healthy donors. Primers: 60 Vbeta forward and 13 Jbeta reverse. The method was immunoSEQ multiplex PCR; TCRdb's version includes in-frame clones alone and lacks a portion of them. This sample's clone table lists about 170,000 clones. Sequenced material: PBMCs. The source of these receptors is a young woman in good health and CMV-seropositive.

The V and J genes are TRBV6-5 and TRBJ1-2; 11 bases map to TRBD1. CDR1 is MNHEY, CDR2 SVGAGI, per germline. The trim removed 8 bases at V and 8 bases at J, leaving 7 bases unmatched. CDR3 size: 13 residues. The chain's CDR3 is CASGQGARSGYTF. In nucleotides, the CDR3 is TGTGCCAGCGGACAGGGGGCGAGGTCAGGCTACACCTTC.

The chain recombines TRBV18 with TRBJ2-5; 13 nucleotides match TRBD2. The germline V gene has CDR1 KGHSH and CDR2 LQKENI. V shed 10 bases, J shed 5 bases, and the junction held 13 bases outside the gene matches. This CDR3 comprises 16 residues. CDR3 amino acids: CATGDNGLAGVETQYF. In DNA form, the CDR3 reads TGTGCCACCGGAGACAATGGACTAGCGGGAGTGGAGACCCAGTACTTC. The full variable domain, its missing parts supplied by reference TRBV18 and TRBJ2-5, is NAGVMQNPRHLVRRRGQEARLRCSPMKGHSHVYWYRQLPEEGLKFMVYLQKENIIDESGMPKERFSAEFPKEGPSILRIQQVVRGDSAAYFCATGDNGLAGVETQYFGPGTRLLVL.

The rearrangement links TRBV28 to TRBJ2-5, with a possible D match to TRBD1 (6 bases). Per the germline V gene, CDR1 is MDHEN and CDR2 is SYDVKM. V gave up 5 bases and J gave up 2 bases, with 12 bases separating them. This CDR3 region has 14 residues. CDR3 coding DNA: TGTGCCAGCAGTCGCCGACAGGCACAAGAGACCCAGTACTTC. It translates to CASSRRQAQETQYF. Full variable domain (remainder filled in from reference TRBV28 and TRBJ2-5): DVKVTQSSRYLVKRTGEKVFLECVQDMDHENMFWYRQDPGLGLRLIYFSYDVKMKEKGDIPEGYSVSREKKERFSLILESASTNQTSMYLCASSRRQAQETQYFGPGTRLLVL.

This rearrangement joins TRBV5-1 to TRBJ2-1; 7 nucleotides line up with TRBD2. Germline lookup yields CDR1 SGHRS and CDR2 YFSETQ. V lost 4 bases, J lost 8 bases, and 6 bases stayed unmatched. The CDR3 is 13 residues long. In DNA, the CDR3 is TGCGCCAGCAGCCCGTCGGGGGGACATGAGCAGTTCTTC. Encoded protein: CASSPSGGHEQFF.

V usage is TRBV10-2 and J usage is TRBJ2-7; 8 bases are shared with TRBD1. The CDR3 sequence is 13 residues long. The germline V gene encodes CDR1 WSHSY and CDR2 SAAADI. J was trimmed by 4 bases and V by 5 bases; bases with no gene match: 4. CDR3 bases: TGCGCCAGCAGTTACGACAGGGGATACGAGCAGTACTTC. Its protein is CASSYDRGYEQYF.

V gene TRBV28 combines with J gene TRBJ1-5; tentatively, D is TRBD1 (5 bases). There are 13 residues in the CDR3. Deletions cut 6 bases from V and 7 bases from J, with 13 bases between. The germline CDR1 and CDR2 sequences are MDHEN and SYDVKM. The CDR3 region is CASRLQGGQPQHF. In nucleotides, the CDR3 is TGTGCCAGCAGACTTCAGGGTGGGCAGCCCCAGCATTTT. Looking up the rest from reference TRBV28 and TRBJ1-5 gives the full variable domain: DVKVTQSSRYLVKRTGEKVFLECVQDMDHENMFWYRQDPGLGLRLIYFSYDVKMKEKGDIPEGYSVSREKKERFSLILESASTNQTSMYLCASRLQGGQPQHFGDGTRLSIL.

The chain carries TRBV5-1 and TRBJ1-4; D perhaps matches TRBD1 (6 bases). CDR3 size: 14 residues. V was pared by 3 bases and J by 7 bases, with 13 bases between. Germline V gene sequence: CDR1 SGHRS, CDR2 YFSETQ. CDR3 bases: TGCGCCAGCAGCTCTCCAGGGGTGGGTGAAAAACTGTTTTTT. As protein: CASSSPGVGEKLFF.

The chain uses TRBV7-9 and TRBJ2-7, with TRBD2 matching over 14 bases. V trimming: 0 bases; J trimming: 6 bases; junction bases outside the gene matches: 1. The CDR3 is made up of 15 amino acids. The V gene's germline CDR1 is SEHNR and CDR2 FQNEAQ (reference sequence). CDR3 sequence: CASSLAGTSGSEQYF. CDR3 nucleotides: TGTGCCAGCAGCTTAGCGGGGACTAGCGGGAGCGAGCAGTACTTC. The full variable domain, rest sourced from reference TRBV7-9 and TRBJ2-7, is DTGVSQNPRHKITKRGQNVTFRCDPISEHNRLYWYRQTLGQGPEFLTYFQNEAQLEKSRLLSDRFSAERPKGSFSTLEIQRTEQGDSAMYLCASSLAGTSGSEQYFGPGTRLTVT.

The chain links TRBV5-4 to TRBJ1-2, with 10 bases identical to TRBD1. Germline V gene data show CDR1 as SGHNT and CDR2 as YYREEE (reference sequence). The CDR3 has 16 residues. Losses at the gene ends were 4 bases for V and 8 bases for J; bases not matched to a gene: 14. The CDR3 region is CASSEGQGVGNGGYTF. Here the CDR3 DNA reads TGTGCCAGCAGCGAAGGACAGGGGGTGGGTAATGGAGGCTACACCTTC. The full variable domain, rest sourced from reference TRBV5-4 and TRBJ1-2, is ETGVTQSPTHLIKTRGQQVTLRCSSQSGHNTVSWYQQALGQGPQFIFQYYREEENGRGNFPPRFSGLQFPNYSSELNVNALELDDSALYLCASSEGQGVGNGGYTFGSGTRLTVV.

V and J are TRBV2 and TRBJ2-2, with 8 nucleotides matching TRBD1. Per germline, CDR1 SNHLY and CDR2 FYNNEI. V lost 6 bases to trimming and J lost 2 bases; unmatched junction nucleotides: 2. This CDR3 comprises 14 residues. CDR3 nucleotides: TGTGCCAGCAGAGGACAGGGAAACACCGGGGAGCTGTTTTTT. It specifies CASRGQGNTGELFF.

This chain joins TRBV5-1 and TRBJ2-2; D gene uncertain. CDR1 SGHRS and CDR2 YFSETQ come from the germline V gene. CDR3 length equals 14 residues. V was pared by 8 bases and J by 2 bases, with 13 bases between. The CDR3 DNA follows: TGCGCCAGTTGTCCCAGCGTCAACACCGGGGAGCTGTTTTTT. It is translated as CASCPSVNTGELFF.

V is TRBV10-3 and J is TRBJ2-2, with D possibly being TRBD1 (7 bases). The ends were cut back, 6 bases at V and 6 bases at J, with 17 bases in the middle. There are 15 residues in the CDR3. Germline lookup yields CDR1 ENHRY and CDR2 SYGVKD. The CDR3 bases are TGTGCCATCAGGGATGGGGACAGCGGGCCCGGGGAGCTGTTTTTT. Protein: CAIRDGDSGPGELFF.

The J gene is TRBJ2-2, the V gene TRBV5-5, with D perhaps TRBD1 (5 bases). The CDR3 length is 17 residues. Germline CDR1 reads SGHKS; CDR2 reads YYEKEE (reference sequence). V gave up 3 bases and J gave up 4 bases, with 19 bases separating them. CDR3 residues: CASSSQGSGIATGELFF. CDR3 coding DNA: TGTGCCAGCAGCTCTCAGGGATCAGGGATAGCCACCGGGGAGCTGTTTTTT.

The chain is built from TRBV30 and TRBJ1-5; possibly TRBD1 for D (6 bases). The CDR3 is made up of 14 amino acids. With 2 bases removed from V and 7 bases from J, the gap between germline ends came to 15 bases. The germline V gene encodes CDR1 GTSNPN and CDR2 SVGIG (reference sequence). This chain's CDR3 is CAWSWGGAEQPQHF. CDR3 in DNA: TGTGCCTGGAGTTGGGGGGGCGCGGAGCAGCCCCAGCATTTT.

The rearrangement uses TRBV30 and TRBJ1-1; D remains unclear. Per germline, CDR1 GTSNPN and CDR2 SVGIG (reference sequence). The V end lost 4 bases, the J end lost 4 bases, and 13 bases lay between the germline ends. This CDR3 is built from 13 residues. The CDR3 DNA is TGTGCCTGGACCCTCGGGGTAGCCACTGAAGCTTTCTTT. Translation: CAWTLGVATEAFF.

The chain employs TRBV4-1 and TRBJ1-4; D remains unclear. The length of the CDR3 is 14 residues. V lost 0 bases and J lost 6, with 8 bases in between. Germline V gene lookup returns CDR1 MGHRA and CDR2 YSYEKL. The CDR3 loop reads CASSQEWRDEKLFF. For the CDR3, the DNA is TGCGCCAGCAGCCAAGAATGGAGGGATGAAAAACTGTTTTTT.

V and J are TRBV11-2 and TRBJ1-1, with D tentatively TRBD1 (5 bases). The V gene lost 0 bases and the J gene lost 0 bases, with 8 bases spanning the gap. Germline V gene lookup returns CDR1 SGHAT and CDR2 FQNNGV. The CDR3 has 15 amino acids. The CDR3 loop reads CASSLEGGLNTEAFF. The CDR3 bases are TGTGCCAGCAGCTTAGAGGGGGGACTGAACACTGAAGCTTTCTTT.

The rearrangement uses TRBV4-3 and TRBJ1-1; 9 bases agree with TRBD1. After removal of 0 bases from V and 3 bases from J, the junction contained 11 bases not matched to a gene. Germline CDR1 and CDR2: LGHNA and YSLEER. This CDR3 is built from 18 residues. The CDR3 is CASSQDFGTGMSDTEAFF. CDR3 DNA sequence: TGCGCCAGCAGCCAAGATTTTGGGACAGGGATGAGTGACACTGAAGCTTTCTTT.

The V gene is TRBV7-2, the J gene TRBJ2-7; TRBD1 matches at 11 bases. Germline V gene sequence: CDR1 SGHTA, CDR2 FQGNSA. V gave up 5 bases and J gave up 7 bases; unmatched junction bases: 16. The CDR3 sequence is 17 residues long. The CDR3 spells CASSPFLRGRDRGEQYF. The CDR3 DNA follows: TGTGCCAGCAGCCCCTTTTTAAGGGGACGGGACAGGGGGGAGCAGTACTTC.

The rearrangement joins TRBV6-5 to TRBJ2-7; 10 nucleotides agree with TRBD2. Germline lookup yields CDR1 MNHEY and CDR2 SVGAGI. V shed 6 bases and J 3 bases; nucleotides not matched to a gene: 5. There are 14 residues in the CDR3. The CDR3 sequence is CASRSGLAVYEQYF. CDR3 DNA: TGTGCCAGCAGATCCGGACTAGCGGTCTACGAGCAGTACTTC.

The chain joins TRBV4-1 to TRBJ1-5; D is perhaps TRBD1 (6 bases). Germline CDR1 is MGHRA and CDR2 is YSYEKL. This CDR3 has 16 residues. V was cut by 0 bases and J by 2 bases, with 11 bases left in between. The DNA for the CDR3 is TGCGCCAGCAGCCAAGAGGGCAGGGGAGGCAATCAGCCCCAGCATTTT. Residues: CASSQEGRGGNQPQHF.

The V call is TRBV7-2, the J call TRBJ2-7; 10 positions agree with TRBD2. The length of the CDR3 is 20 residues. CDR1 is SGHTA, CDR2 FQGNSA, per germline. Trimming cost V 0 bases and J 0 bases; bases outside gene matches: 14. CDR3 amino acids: CASSLAPGTSDLESSYEQYF. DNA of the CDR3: TGTGCCAGCAGCTTAGCCCCGGGGACTAGCGACCTGGAGAGCTCCTACGAGCAGTACTTC.